Each of the 24 T cell receptor beta chains below was sequenced from the same sample in a study of blood T cell repertoires in COVID-19. Libraries were prepared by immunoSEQ multiplex PCR; TCRdb keeps only in-frame clonotypes and omits some of them. The data show about 300,000 clones, with more than 85% seen just once and about 4.2% held by the top ten. The sample taken for sequencing was peripheral blood. The receptors were sampled from a middle-aged man with acute or convalescent COVID-19.

The chain is built from TRBV29-1 and TRBJ2-1; 13 bases fit TRBD2. The V gene end was trimmed by 6 bases and the J gene end by 4 bases; junction bases not matched to a gene: 9. Germline V CDR1 and CDR2: SQVTM, ANQGSEA. CDR3 size: 16 residues. The CDR3 sequence: CSVVGGLAGEYNEQFF. The DNA for the CDR3 is TGCAGCGTAGTTGGAGGACTAGCGGGAGAATACAATGAGCAGTTCTTC.

The sample holds a few counts of this clone. This chain links TRBV19 with TRBJ1-3; possible D gene TRBD1, 5 bases. V lost 6 bases and J 0 bases, leaving 12 bases between the germline ends. This CDR3 region has 15 residues. Per the germline V gene, CDR1 is LNHDA and CDR2 is SQIVND (reference sequence). The CDR3 protein is CASRTDTNSGNTIYF. In nucleotides, the CDR3 is TGTGCCAGTAGAACGGACACAAACTCTGGAAACACCATATATTTT.

This clone was observed a handful of times. The genes are TRBV18 and TRBJ1-1, with D perhaps matching TRBD1 (5 bases). The V gene lost 6 bases and the J gene lost 1 base, with 6 bases spanning the gap. The CDR3 has 12 residues. Germline CDR1 is KGHSH and CDR2 is LQKENI. The CDR3 region has the DNA TGTGCCAGCTCCGACAGGAACACTGAAGCTTTCTTT. Its protein product is CASSDRNTEAFF. The full variable domain, rest sourced from reference TRBV18 and TRBJ1-1, is NAGVMQNPRHLVRRRGQEARLRCSPMKGHSHVYWYRQLPEEGLKFMVYLQKENIIDESGMPKERFSAEFPKEGPSILRIQQVVRGDSAAYFCASSDRNTEAFFGQGTRLTVV.

The V gene is TRBV19, the J gene TRBJ1-4; D is possibly TRBD1 (6 bases). This CDR3 comprises 14 residues. Germline V gives CDR1 LNHDA, CDR2 SQIVND (reference sequence). V was trimmed by 2 bases and J by 8 bases, leaving 12 bases between them. DNA for the CDR3: TGTGCCAGTAGTATATCCAGGGGCGGCGAAAAACTGTTTTTT. This translates into CASSISRGGEKLFF.

The chain recombines TRBV29-1 with TRBJ1-1; no clear D gene. CDR1 SQVTM and CDR2 ANQGSEA come from the germline V gene. V lost 5 bases and J lost 6, with 10 bases in between. The CDR3 is 11 amino acids. This CDR3 reads CSVPTGAEAFF. CDR3 coding DNA: TGCAGCGTTCCTACGGGAGCTGAAGCTTTCTTT.

This chain uses TRBV5-6 with TRBJ2-7; weak D call: TRBD1 (6 bases). The V gene's germline CDR1 is SGHDT and CDR2 YYEEEE. CDR3 size: 12 residues. V gave up 3 bases and J gave up 4 bases, with 8 bases separating them. CDR3 amino acids: CASSWGPYEQYF. The CDR3 nucleotides read TGTGCCAGCAGCTGGGGGCCTTACGAGCAGTACTTC.

The chain recombines TRBV4-2 with TRBJ1-3; 9 positions match TRBD1. J lost 4 bases, V lost 1 base, and 5 bases had no gene match. CDR1 and CDR2 (germline): LGHNA, YNFKEQ. The CDR3 consists of 16 residues. The CDR3 loop is CASSQAGTGKGNTIYF. CDR3 nucleotide sequence: TGTGCCAGCAGCCAAGCCGGGACAGGGAAAGGAAACACCATATATTTT.

This sequence joins TRBV2 and TRBJ2-2, with a tentative D call TRBD2 (5 bases). Germline CDR1 is SNHLY and CDR2 is FYNNEI. V dropped 6 bases and J dropped 0 bases, with 14 bases sitting between them. This CDR3 contains 16 residues. The CDR3 coding sequence is TGTGCCAGCAGCAGGACTGACGCATCGAACACCGGGGAGCTGTTTTTT. The encoded protein is CASSRTDASNTGELFF.

The V call is TRBV11-2, the J call TRBJ1-5, with 7 positions matching TRBD1. Germline CDR1 and CDR2: SGHAT and FQNNGV. CDR3 length equals 13 residues. The V and J ends lost 5 bases and 5 bases, in that order; junction bases with no gene match: 3. The CDR3: CASSVDRDQPQHF. The CDR3 nucleotides are TGTGCCAGCAGCGTCGACAGGGATCAGCCCCAGCATTTT.

V usage is TRBV9 and J usage is TRBJ2-2; maybe TRBD2 (5 bases). Deletions cut 3 bases from V and 4 bases from J, with 13 bases between. Germline assignment: CDR1 SGDLS and CDR2 YYNGEE. The length of the CDR3 is 15 residues. CDR3 in DNA: TGTGCCAGCAGCGCCGCGGGCCGAGGCACCGGGGAGCTGTTTTTT. Translating gives CASSAAGRGTGELFF.

This clone was detected only a few times. The rearrangement joins TRBV2 to TRBJ1-2; 10 bases are a match to TRBD1. The junction had 7 bases not matched to a gene; V was cut back by 8 bases and J by 1 base. Germline V gene lookup returns CDR1 SNHLY and CDR2 FYNNEI. The CDR3 has 15 amino acids. The CDR3 loop is CASRDRGTFNYGYTF. The CDR3 bases are TGTGCCAGCCGGGACAGGGGCACCTTTAACTATGGCTACACCTTC.

V and J are TRBV12-5 and TRBJ1-1, with TRBD1 identical over 7 bases. Germline values: CDR1 LGHNT, CDR2 FRNRAP. Germline trimming cut 7 bases from V and 4 bases from J; bases unmatched to any gene: 6. The CDR3 sequence is 13 residues long. The CDR3 nucleotides are TGTGCTAGTGAACGATACAGGGGCACTGAAGCTTTCTTT. It is translated as CASERYRGTEAFF.

The chain employs TRBV2 and TRBJ2-3, with D possibly being TRBD2 (5 bases). This CDR3 spans 13 amino acids. The V gene's germline CDR1 is SNHLY and CDR2 FYNNEI. V dropped 8 bases and J dropped 3 bases, with 12 bases sitting between them. The CDR3, as DNA: TGTGCCAGCCAGGCTACTAGAACAGATACGCAGTATTTT. Amino acid sequence: CASQATRTDTQYF.

The rearrangement links TRBV6-6 to TRBJ1-6, with 10 bases that match TRBD1. The germline gives CDR1 MNHNY, CDR2 SVGAGI (reference sequence). There are 15 residues in the CDR3. J lost 14 bases, V lost 6 bases, and 13 bases had no gene match. This CDR3 reads CASSRPGQGSESLHF. CDR3 coding DNA: TGTGCCAGCAGCCGACCGGGACAGGGGTCAGAATCCCTCCACTTT.

The chain combines TRBV5-4 with TRBJ2-1; weak D call: TRBD2 (5 bases). The germline V gene has CDR1 SGHNT and CDR2 YYREEE (reference sequence). Trimming stripped 1 base from V and 0 bases from J, with 8 bases between. There are 15 residues in the CDR3. In DNA form, the CDR3 reads TGTGCCAGCAGCTTGTCGGGGAGCTCCTACAATGAGCAGTTCTTC. Amino acids: CASSLSGSSYNEQFF. Full variable domain (outside the CDR3, taken from reference TRBV5-4 and TRBJ2-1): ETGVTQSPTHLIKTRGQQVTLRCSSQSGHNTVSWYQQALGQGPQFIFQYYREEENGRGNFPPRFSGLQFPNYSSELNVNALELDDSALYLCASSLSGSSYNEQFFGPGTRLTVL.

This clone was detected only a few times. Written as DNA, the CDR3 is TGTGCCAGCAGTGAAGCCGGACTAGCAGGGCGCACTGAAGCTTTCTTT. It translates to CASSEAGLAGRTEAFF. The genes are TRBV2 and TRBJ1-1; D is perhaps TRBD1 (5 bases). Germline V gene data show CDR1 as SNHLY and CDR2 as FYNNEI. This CDR3 comprises 16 residues. The V gene lost 0 bases and the J gene lost 4 bases, with 15 bases spanning the gap.

This clone showed up just a few times. The J gene is TRBJ1-4, the V gene TRBV20-1, with 7 positions matching TRBD1. The germline V gene encodes CDR1 DFQATT and CDR2 SNEGSKA (reference sequence). This CDR3 region has 11 residues. With V trimmed by 5 bases and J by 15 bases, 9 bases remained unmatched. CDR3 DNA: TGCAGTGCTGAGGGGGCGGTGGGTTTGTTTTTT. The encoded protein is CSAEGAVGLFF.

The V and J genes are TRBV12-5 and TRBJ2-7; 9 positions agree with TRBD1. The CDR3 has 13 amino acids. V lost 6 bases to trimming and J lost 6 bases; unmatched junction nucleotides: 6. CDR1 is LGHNT and CDR2 is FRNRAP in the germline V gene. The CDR3 coding sequence is TGTGCTAGTGGGCCCGGGACAGGGAGCGAGCAGTACTTC. Translation gives CASGPGTGSEQYF. Supplemented by reference TRBV12-5 and TRBJ2-7, the full variable domain reads DARVTQTPRHKVTEMGQEVTMRCQPILGHNTVFWYRQTMMQGLELLAYFRNRAPLDDSGMPKDRFSAEMPDATLATLKIQPSEPRDSAVYFCASGPGTGSEQYFGPGTRLTVT.

The gene calls are TRBV19 and TRBJ1-4; 10 bases map to TRBD1. With V trimmed by 4 bases and J by 7 bases, 6 bases remained unmatched. Germline CDR1 reads LNHDA; CDR2 reads SQIVND (reference sequence). The CDR3 is 15 amino acids. CDR3 loop: CASSRSDRGLEKLFF. The CDR3 DNA is TGTGCCAGTAGTAGATCCGACAGGGGGCTTGAAAAACTGTTTTTT.

The chain couples TRBV21-1 to TRBJ1-1; the table gives TRBD1 as D, unverified against the DNA. TRBV21-1 is a listed pseudogene. The length of the CDR3 is 14 residues. CDR3: CASSTGTGNDEAFF. CDR3 coding DNA: TGTGCCAGCAGCACCGGGACAGGGAACGATGAAGCTTTCTTT.

This chain uses TRBV6-5 with TRBJ2-1, with a possible D match to TRBD2 (5 bases). V was clipped by 7 bases and J by 14 bases, with 21 bases between them. Germline lookup yields CDR1 MNHEY and CDR2 SVGAGI. This CDR3 has 13 residues. CDR3 DNA: TGTGCCAGCACCTTCCCTGGCAGCGGAAGGGAGTTCTTC. It is translated as CASTFPGSGREFF.

V usage is TRBV5-1 and J usage is TRBJ1-2; 8 bases match TRBD1. This CDR3 has 16 residues. Germline V CDR1 and CDR2: SGHRS, YFSETQ. J was trimmed by 6 bases and V by 0 bases; bases with no gene match: 10. CDR3 nucleotides: TGCGCCAGCAGCTTGGGAGGGCCGACAGGGGTGCATGGCTACACCTTC. Translated, it gives CASSLGGPTGVHGYTF.

V is TRBV5-6 and J is TRBJ2-3; a weak D match, TRBD1 (6 bases). With 4 bases removed from V and 1 base from J, the gap between germline ends came to 10 bases. The CDR3 length is 14 residues. Germline assignment: CDR1 SGHDT and CDR2 YYEEEE. DNA for the CDR3: TGTGCCAGCAGCCCGCGACAGGGCACAGATACGCAGTATTTT. This sequence encodes CASSPRQGTDTQYF.

The chain links TRBV19 to TRBJ1-1; D is unclear. Germline V lookup: CDR1 LNHDA, CDR2 SQIVND (reference sequence). The CDR3 contains 16 residues. Trimming removed 1 base at V and 0 bases at J, with 12 bases between. As DNA, the CDR3 is TGTGCCAGTAGTATAGGCCCCGCGAGGGTGAACACTGAAGCTTTCTTT. Protein sequence: CASSIGPARVNTEAFF.